This T cell receptor beta chain was recovered during a study of spatial heterogeneity in lung cancer. Study summary: Each unique TCR and UMI combination was seen more than ten times on average in raw reads. General study points: The appearance of ubiquitous expanded tumor TCRs in blood was greater at resection than follow-up.

Individually, TCR cDNA molecules were each labelled with a unique molecular identifier. TCRdb ran MiXCR on the 5' RACE reads and lists one entry per CDR3 protein. The repertoire includes some 44,000 distinct CDR3 sequences, roughly 13% of them detected once, and around three fifths sits in the top ten. In its sample, this clonotype was seen many times. Its antigen is currently unknown. Trimming stripped 5 bases from V and 4 bases from J, with 18 bases between. This CDR3 contains 15 residues. As for time point: sample taken at primary tumor resection. No cells were sorted before sequencing. The whole RNA sequenced was extracted from tumor, nontumor lung or frozen PBMC. The donor population consisted of approximately 70 patients with untreated, early-stage non-small cell lung cancer.

The gene calls are TRBV12-3 or TRBV12-4 and TRBJ2-7, with D possibly matching TRBD2 (6 bases). This sample comprised PBMCs, obtained at surgery. The TCR comes from a male donor with early-stage non-small cell lung cancer. CDR3 coding DNA: TGTGCCAGCAGTAGGTCCGGGAGCCGGGGGTACGAGCAGTACTTC. This encodes CASSRSGSRGYEQYF.